This TCR beta chain is drawn from a study of OX40 agonist ivuxolimab in advanced cancers. Study results and limitations: Antigens targeted by the expanded peripheral T cells were not determined. Clones of CD4+ and CD8+ blood T cells grew by week 6 at doses of 0.1 to 3.0 mg/kg. On average, CD8+ T cells had more expanded clones than CD4+.

The V end was cut by 6 bases, the J end by 7 bases, with 8 bases between. The germline V gene has CDR1 SGHRS and CDR2 YFSETQ. The CDR3 extends over 11 amino acids. Sequencing was performed with immunoSEQ multiplex PCR; in TCRdb, only in-frame clones are kept and a portion is missing. The repertoire holds tens of thousands of clones, with 80% to 85% as singletons. Comment on this clone: Its antigen is unknown.

Blood was sampled at baseline, cycle 4 day 1, and cycle 7 day 1. The receptor was isolated from an adult with an advanced solid tumor such as melanoma, head and neck, liver or kidney cancer. This specimen was CD4+ or CD8+ T cells sorted from blood, taken in a trial of the OX40 agonist ivuxolimab. The V call is TRBV5-1, the J call TRBJ1-3; D remains unclear. CDR3 amino acids: CASKERNTIYF. CDR3 DNA: TGCGCCAGCAAAGAACGGAACACCATATATTTT.